This T cell receptor (beta chain) was recorded in a study of shared clonotypes between healthy human individuals. General observations from the study: Clonotypes that were shared across a handful of donors made up 4% to 6% of naive CD4 clonotypes.

Turning to this clone: The target antigen is unknown.

Sequencing was performed with immunoSEQ multiplex PCR; in TCRdb, only in-frame clones are kept and a portion is missing. The table has roughly 1,500,000 clones, nearly 99% seen once. The junction had 20 bases not matched to a gene; V was cut back by 0 bases and J by 8 bases. Germline-derived CDR1 and CDR2 are SGDLS and YYNGEE. The CDR3 extends over 20 amino acids. The rearrangement joins TRBV9 to TRBJ1-4, with 9 bases fitting TRBD1. This clonotype was sampled from a man younger than 45 in good health. The sequencing sample was made of naive CD4+ T cells sorted from blood. Described subset: CD45RA+ positively selected. For the CDR3, the DNA is TGTGCCAGCAGCGTAGACCTCGGGACAGGGAGCCCCAAGGACCGCGAAAAACTGTTTTTT. It translates to CASSVDLGTGSPKDREKLFF.